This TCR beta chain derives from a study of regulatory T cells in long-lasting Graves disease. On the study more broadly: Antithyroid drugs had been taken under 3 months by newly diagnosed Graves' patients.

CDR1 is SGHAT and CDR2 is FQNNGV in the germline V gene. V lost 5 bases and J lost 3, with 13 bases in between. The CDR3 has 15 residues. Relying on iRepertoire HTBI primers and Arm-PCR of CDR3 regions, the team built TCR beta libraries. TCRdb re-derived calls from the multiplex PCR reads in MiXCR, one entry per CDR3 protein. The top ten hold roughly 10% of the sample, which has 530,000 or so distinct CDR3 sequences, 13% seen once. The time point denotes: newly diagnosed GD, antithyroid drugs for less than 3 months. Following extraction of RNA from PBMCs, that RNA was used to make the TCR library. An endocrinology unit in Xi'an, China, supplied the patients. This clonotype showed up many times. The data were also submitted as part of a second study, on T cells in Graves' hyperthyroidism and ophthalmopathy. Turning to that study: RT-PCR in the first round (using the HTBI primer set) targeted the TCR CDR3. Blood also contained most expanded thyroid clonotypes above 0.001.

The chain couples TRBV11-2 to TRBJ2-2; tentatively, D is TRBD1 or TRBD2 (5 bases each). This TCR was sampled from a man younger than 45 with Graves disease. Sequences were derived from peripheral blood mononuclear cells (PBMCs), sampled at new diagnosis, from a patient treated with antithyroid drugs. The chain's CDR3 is CASSPRGRDTGELFF. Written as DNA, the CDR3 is TGTGCCAGCAGCCCTAGGGGACGGGACACCGGGGAGCTGTTTTTT.